This T cell receptor beta chain derives from a study of cytomegalovirus exposure and HLA in healthy donors. Regarding the study as a whole: The study listed roughly 160 cytomegalovirus-associated TCR beta chains. Most TCR sequences showed up rarely, but some public TCRs showed up in many donors. The authors later found most CMV-associated TCR beta chains appeared HLA-restricted.

To note about this clone: Its antigen is as yet unknown.

CDR3 length: 14 amino acids. Per the germline V gene, CDR1 is LNHDA and CDR2 is SQIVND (reference sequence). The V gene lost 2 bases and the J gene lost 4 bases, with 9 bases spanning the gap. In the PCR, 60 Vbeta and 13 Jbeta primers were used. Using immunoSEQ multiplex PCR, the repertoire was profiled, and TCRdb retains in-frame clones only, with some absent. The sample shows 95,000 to 130,000 clones, about four fifths of them seen only once. The chain couples TRBV19 to TRBJ1-5; TRBD1 is a possible D gene (6 bases). Sequencing was performed on PBMCs. The TCR comes from a woman in her thirties in good health and CMV-seronegative. DNA of the CDR3: TGTGCCAGTAGTATATGGACAGTTAATCAGCCCCAGCATTTT. It specifies CASSIWTVNQPQHF.